This entry features one T cell receptor beta chain sequence. Its specificity is not known. PCR was performed using 60 Vbeta and 13 Jbeta primers. The repertoire was sequenced with immunoSEQ multiplex PCR; TCRdb's copy has only in-frame clones and lacks some. Among around 150,000 clones listed, approximately 80% were seen once. The CDR3 runs 15 residues. The germline V gene encodes CDR1 KGHSH and CDR2 LQKENI. The V and J ends lost 3 bases and 5 bases respectively, with 13 bases between them. The data were obtained in a study of cytomegalovirus exposure and HLA in healthy donors. The study, taken as a whole, reports: Later genetic work tied a missense DCLRE1C variant to beta-chain V and J trimming. According to an earlier analysis, most TCR beta V segments yielded productive rearrangements about 90% or about 30% of the time. Most TCR sequences were seen very rarely across donors, but some public TCRs occurred in many.

This sequence joins TRBV18 and TRBJ2-2, with D possibly being TRBD2 (5 bases). This clonotype originated in a man younger than 45 in good health and CMV-seronegative. Sequencing input: PBMCs. Here the CDR3 reads CASSPGWRATGELFF. As DNA, the CDR3 is TGTGCCAGCTCACCGGGGTGGCGGGCGACCGGGGAGCTGTTTTTT.